The 18 T cell receptor beta chains below were found in one sample sequenced in a study of blood T cells in healthy people across ages. Primed by a sample-barcoded 5' primer and a J-beta primer mix, a second PCR proceeded for roughly 6 to 12 cycles. MiXCR, run by TCRdb on the 5' RACE reads, gives a single entry per CDR3 protein. This sample has 550,000 to 750,000 distinct CDR3 sequences, with under 25% found just once. The sequencing input was blood. The receptor source for this set is a man aged 65 to 85 in good health.

This clonotype was found once. V and J are TRBV19 and TRBJ2-1; 8 positions match TRBD1. The length of the CDR3 is 15 residues. Losses at the gene ends were 5 bases for V and 7 bases for J; bases not matched to a gene: 10. CDR1 and CDR2 (germline): LNHDA, SQIVND (reference sequence). DNA for the CDR3: TGTGCCAGTAGTGGTCCAGGGGGCATTTCGAATGAGCAGTTCTTC. The encoded protein is CASSGPGGISNEQFF.

The CDR3 spells CSAGRARETQYF. CDR3 coding DNA: TGCAGTGCTGGGAGGGCCCGGGAGACCCAGTACTTC. The chain carries TRBV20-1 and TRBJ2-1, with TRBD2 matching 7 bases. Matching the DNA end better, TRBJ2-5 makes the J call doubtful. This CDR3 spans 12 amino acids. Per the germline V gene, CDR1 is DFQATT and CDR2 is SNEGSKA (reference sequence).

As regards this clonotype: At one of its ends the junction is not consistent with the germline gene, which may arise from a read error. This chain joins TRBV7-9 and TRBJ2-1, with 7 bases aligning to TRBD1. The CDR3 is made up of 14 amino acids. The germline CDR1 and CDR2 sequences are SEHNR and FQNEAQ (reference sequence). CDR3 residues: CTSSLGTVYNEQFF. CDR3 bases: TGTACCAGCAGCTTAGGGACAGTCTACAATGAGCAGTTCTTC.

V is TRBV28 and J is TRBJ1-1; 11 positions match TRBD1. CDR3 size: 17 residues. Germline-derived CDR1 and CDR2 are MDHEN and SYDVKM. The J segment lost 2 bases and the V segment lost 4 bases, leaving 9 bases of the junction unmatched. This CDR3 reads CASSSGQGARKNTEAFF. CDR3 DNA sequence: TGTGCCAGCAGTTCTGGACAGGGGGCCAGGAAAAACACTGAAGCTTTCTTT.

The chain combines TRBV5-5 with TRBJ2-2, with D hard to call. The CDR3 has 16 residues. Trimming left V 4 bases short and J 2 bases short, with 15 bases between. Germline CDR1 SGHKS, CDR2 YYEKEE (reference sequence). The CDR3, as DNA: TGTGCCAGCAGCCAAACACGGAATCCTAACACCGGGGAGCTGTTTTTT. This translates into CASSQTRNPNTGELFF.

For the CDR3, the DNA is TGTGCCACCAGCAGAGATATGCGTTTCGCAGATACGCAGTATTTT. Amino acid sequence: CATSRDMRFADTQYF. This chain connects TRBV15 to TRBJ2-3, with no clear D. Looked up from germline, CDR1 is LNHNV and CDR2 is YYDKDF (reference sequence). The CDR3 sequence is 15 residues long. V lost 0 bases to trimming and J lost 4 bases, with 11 bases between them.

This clonotype has more than one count but fewer than ten. V is TRBV6-1 and J is TRBJ2-5; D gene uncertain. The CDR3 consists of 14 residues. V shed 1 base and J shed 2 bases, with 8 bases lying between them. The germline gives CDR1 MNHNS, CDR2 SASEGT. The CDR3 coding sequence is TGTGCCAGCAGTGAAGTCACAGCGCAAGAGACCCAGTACTTC. This sequence encodes CASSEVTAQETQYF.

This clonotype was observed a handful of times. V gene TRBV12-3 or TRBV12-4 combines with J gene TRBJ2-3; D unresolved. V was shortened by 6 bases and J by 2 bases, with 6 bases between the two germline ends. CDR3 length: 12 residues. Here the CDR3 DNA reads TGTGCCAGCAGCAAAGACACAGATACGCAGTATTTT. It is translated as CASSKDTDTQYF.

This clonotype came up a few times. V is TRBV18 and J is TRBJ2-5; D unresolved. Germline-derived CDR1 and CDR2 are KGHSH and LQKENI. The CDR3 is made up of 13 amino acids. The germline V and J ends were trimmed by 2 bases and 5 bases, with 9 bases remaining between them. The CDR3 here is CASSPSSIETQYF. DNA for the CDR3: TGTGCCAGCTCACCAAGTTCTATCGAGACCCAGTACTTC. The whole variable domain, filled in from reference TRBV18 and TRBJ2-5, reads NAGVMQNPRHLVRRRGQEARLRCSPMKGHSHVYWYRQLPEEGLKFMVYLQKENIIDESGMPKERFSAEFPKEGPSILRIQQVVRGDSAAYFCASSPSSIETQYFGPGTRLLVL.

The J gene is TRBJ2-3, the V gene TRBV20-1; 7 bases map to TRBD2. Germline V gene lookup returns CDR1 DFQATT and CDR2 SNEGSKA (reference sequence). This CDR3 comprises 14 residues. The J segment lost 3 bases and the V segment lost 5 bases, leaving 8 bases of the junction unmatched. The CDR3 is CSAGLEGRTDTQYF. For the CDR3, the DNA is TGCAGTGCTGGACTAGAGGGGAGAACAGATACGCAGTATTTT.

The chain links TRBV2 to TRBJ2-5; no firm D call. This CDR3 comprises 14 residues. V was trimmed by 2 bases and J by 3 bases, leaving 10 bases between them. Per germline, CDR1 SNHLY and CDR2 FYNNEI. The CDR3: CASSENSEKETQYF. Written as DNA, the CDR3 is TGTGCCAGCAGTGAAAATTCGGAGAAAGAGACCCAGTACTTC.

This clonotype was observed once. The chain uses TRBV7-9 and TRBJ2-5; 7 nucleotides line up with TRBD2. The ends lost 1 base at V and 2 bases at J; junction bases unmatched: 4. The germline V gene encodes CDR1 SEHNR and CDR2 FQNEAQ (reference sequence). CDR3 length: 15 amino acids. In nucleotides, the CDR3 is TGTGCCAGCAGCTTAGTTGGACTAGGACAAGAGACCCAGTACTTC. This gives the protein CASSLVGLGQETQYF.

This clonotype has ten or more counts. This chain connects TRBV18 to TRBJ2-5; D call uncertain. This CDR3 has 14 amino acids. V shed 4 bases and J shed 3 bases, with 12 bases lying between them. Looked up from germline, CDR1 is KGHSH and CDR2 is LQKENI. The CDR3: CASSLTRSEETQYF. CDR3 DNA sequence: TGTGCCAGCTCACTAACCCGTTCTGAAGAGACCCAGTACTTC. Looking up the rest from reference TRBV18 and TRBJ2-5 gives the full variable domain: NAGVMQNPRHLVRRRGQEARLRCSPMKGHSHVYWYRQLPEEGLKFMVYLQKENIIDESGMPKERFSAEFPKEGPSILRIQQVVRGDSAAYFCASSLTRSEETQYFGPGTRLLVL.

The gene calls are TRBV4-1 and TRBJ2-1; TRBD2 might be the D (5 bases). This CDR3 is built from 18 residues. CDR1 and CDR2 (germline): MGHRA, YSYEKL. V gave up 2 bases and J gave up 7 bases, with 24 bases separating them. The CDR3 region is CASSQKLGVGVARNEQFF. In DNA form, the CDR3 reads TGCGCCAGCAGCCAAAAACTCGGGGTTGGGGTCGCCAGAAATGAGCAGTTCTTC.

The V and J genes are TRBV13 and TRBJ2-3; TRBD2 might be the D (6 bases). V was cut by 6 bases and J by 0 bases, with 13 bases left in between. CDR1 is PRHDT, CDR2 FYEKMQ, per germline (reference sequence). This CDR3 spans 15 amino acids. The CDR3 spells CASRFSGLSTDTQYF. CDR3 coding DNA: TGTGCCAGCAGATTTTCGGGACTGAGCACAGATACGCAGTATTTT.

This rearrangement joins TRBV10-2 to TRBJ2-3; 9 positions agree with TRBD2. The trim removed 2 bases at V and 0 bases at J, leaving 6 bases unmatched. In germline, CDR1 is WSHSY, CDR2 SAAADI. The CDR3 is 17 residues long. The CDR3 nucleotides read TGCGCCAGCAGTGAGGGTAGCGGGAGCGGTAGCACAGATACGCAGTATTTT. Protein: CASSEGSGSGSTDTQYF.

As concerns this clonotype: Relative to the germline gene, one junction end is altered; a read error may explain this. The chain links TRBV20-1 to TRBJ1-5; a weak D match, TRBD1 (5 bases). This CDR3 contains 14 residues. Looked up from germline, CDR1 is DFQATT and CDR2 is SNEGSKA (reference sequence). The CDR3 here is CSAGDRQGGQPQHF. In DNA, the CDR3 is TGCAGTGCTGGAGATCGCCAGGGCGGACAGCCCCAGCATTTT.

This sequence joins TRBV5-1 and TRBJ2-7; the D call may be TRBD1 or TRBD2 (5 bases each). Per germline, CDR1 SGHRS and CDR2 YFSETQ. Trimming took off 1 base at V and 2 bases at J, with 10 bases between the two ends. This CDR3 spans 14 amino acids. CDR3 DNA sequence: TGCGCCAGCAGCTTGAGGGGAGTAGCCTACGAGCAGTACTTC. It codes for CASSLRGVAYEQYF.